The present entry profiles one T cell receptor beta chain with its context. V dropped 0 bases and J dropped 13; count of bases not matched to a gene: 6. The germline gives CDR1 SGHRS, CDR2 YFSETQ. CDR3 length equals 12 residues. Survey-level TCR beta sequencing used the immunoSEQ assay. The data were produced by immunoSEQ multiplex PCR, yet TCRdb's version contains in-frame clones alone and is incomplete. Among under 65,000 clones listed, 90% to 95% were seen once. The clonotype comes from a man aged 35 to 55 with rheumatoid arthritis. Input material: PBMCs. The rearrangement links TRBV5-1 to TRBJ2-5, with 7 bases fitting TRBD2. As DNA, the CDR3 is TGCGCCAGCAGCTTGGAGGACGGGAGGCCGTACTTC. Protein product: CASSLEDGRPYF.